The next 23 T cell receptor beta chains were all read from a single sample in a study of OX40 agonist ivuxolimab in advanced cancers. Generated by immunoSEQ multiplex PCR, the TCRdb table keeps only in-frame clones and is missing some. The sample shows about 25,000 clones, around 85% of them seen only once. This specimen was CD4+ or CD8+ T cells sorted from blood, taken in a trial of the OX40 agonist ivuxolimab. These receptors were collected from an adult with an advanced solid tumor such as melanoma, head and neck, liver or kidney cancer.

The chain combines TRBV7-8 with TRBJ2-7, with 8 bases that match TRBD2. The V gene end was trimmed by 1 base and the J gene end by 3 bases; junction bases not matched to a gene: 8. Germline CDR1 SGHVS, CDR2 FQNEAQ. CDR3 length equals 16 residues. The CDR3 DNA follows: TGTGCCAGCAGCTTAGTAGGGTCTAGCGGGCTCTACGAGCAGTACTTC. Its protein is CASSLVGSSGLYEQYF. Full variable domain (rest looked up from reference TRBV7-8 and TRBJ2-7): GAGVSQSPRYKVAKRGQDVALRCDPISGHVSLFWYQQALGQGPEFLTYFQNEAQLDKSGLPSDRFFAERPEGSVSTLKIQRTQQEDSAVYLCASSLVGSSGLYEQYFGPGTRLTVT.

The chain couples TRBV27 to TRBJ2-7, with unresolved D. This CDR3 region has 14 residues. Germline values: CDR1 MNHEY, CDR2 SMNVEV (reference sequence). Trimming took 10 bases from V and 1 from J, leaving 17 bases between them. CDR3 protein: CATQLASGSYEQYF. The CDR3 DNA follows: TGTGCCACACAGTTGGCCTCTGGGTCCTACGAGCAGTACTTC.

The V and J genes are TRBV20-1 and TRBJ1-1, with a possible D match to TRBD1 (5 bases). In germline, CDR1 is DFQATT, CDR2 SNEGSKA (reference sequence). This CDR3 region has 11 residues. Trimming took off 5 bases at V and 6 bases at J, with 10 bases between the two ends. This CDR3 reads CSAGWGSEAFF. In DNA form, the CDR3 reads TGCAGTGCTGGTTGGGGGTCTGAAGCTTTCTTT.

The chain employs TRBV7-9 and TRBJ2-7, with 8 bases matching TRBD1. The CDR3 extends over 14 amino acids. Trimming removed 5 bases from V and 2 bases from J; junction bases left unmatched: 5. Per germline, CDR1 SEHNR and CDR2 FQNEAQ (reference sequence). CDR3 sequence: CASSPGQGTYEQYF. In DNA form, the CDR3 reads TGTGCCAGCAGCCCAGGACAGGGAACCTACGAGCAGTACTTC.

The chain recombines TRBV11-2 with TRBJ2-1; D remains ambiguous. The CDR3 is 12 residues long. Trimming left V 3 bases short and J 7 bases short, with 7 bases between. The V gene's germline CDR1 is SGHAT and CDR2 FQNNGV. The CDR3 DNA reads as TGTGCCAGCAGCTTGCAAGAGAATGAGCAGTTCTTC. It yields the protein CASSLQENEQFF.

V and J are TRBV10-2 and TRBJ1-5; TRBD1 matches 9 bases. Germline loops: CDR1 WSHSY, CDR2 SAAADI. This CDR3 comprises 16 residues. Trimming took 3 bases from V and 9 from J; bases not matched to a gene: 12. CDR3 region: CASSETTGGTGWPQHF. In DNA form, the CDR3 reads TGCGCCAGCAGTGAAACGACAGGGGGGACCGGGTGGCCCCAGCATTTT.

The CDR3 reads CASSPRGPNIQYF. The CDR3 coding sequence is TGTGCCAGCAGCCCCAGGGGGCCGAACATTCAGTACTTC. The genes are TRBV27 and TRBJ2-4; 8 bases fit TRBD1. Losses at the gene ends were 6 bases for V and 7 bases for J; bases not matched to a gene: 5. CDR1 is MNHEY, CDR2 SMNVEV, per germline (reference sequence). The CDR3 loop spans 13 amino acids.

The chain couples TRBV18 to TRBJ2-1; 9 bases match TRBD2. Germline CDR1 KGHSH, CDR2 LQKENI. The CDR3 sequence is 16 residues long. J lost 0 bases, V lost 0 bases, and 0 bases had no gene match. The CDR3 DNA sequence: TGTGCCAGCTCACCACCGACTAGCGGCTCCTACAATGAGCAGTTCTTC. Translation: CASSPPTSGSYNEQFF.

The chain is built from TRBV5-6 and TRBJ2-1; 9 nucleotides align to TRBD2. Germline V gives CDR1 SGHDT, CDR2 YYEEEE. This CDR3 comprises 17 residues. V lost 6 bases and J lost 2; bases outside the gene matches: 12. This CDR3 reads CASTTSKAGGTYNEQFF. The CDR3 DNA reads TGTGCCAGCACCACCTCAAAAGCGGGGGGAACCTACAATGAGCAGTTCTTC.

V and J are TRBV30 and TRBJ2-3, with D perhaps TRBD2 (5 bases). V was shortened by 4 bases and J by 2 bases, with 13 bases between the two germline ends. This CDR3 has 14 residues. CDR1 and CDR2 (germline): GTSNPN, SVGIG (reference sequence). CDR3 DNA: TGTGCCTGGATGAGGGAAATAAACACAGATACGCAGTATTTT. It yields the protein CAWMREINTDTQYF.

The gene calls are TRBV7-2 and TRBJ2-3, with D possibly being TRBD2 (6 bases). The V end was cut by 4 bases, the J end by 4 bases, with 21 bases between. Looked up from germline, CDR1 is SGHTA and CDR2 is FQGNSA. CDR3 length equals 17 residues. CDR3 sequence (DNA): TGTGCCAGCAGCTGGGGGACTCGTTTGTTTGTGTCAGATACGCAGTATTTT. Amino acid sequence: CASSWGTRLFVSDTQYF.

The CDR3 DNA is TGTGCCAGCAGCCCCCTAGCCCTGGCCGACGAGCAGTACTTC. Amino acid sequence: CASSPLALADEQYF. The chain carries TRBV7-6 and TRBJ2-7; maybe TRBD2 (5 bases). The CDR3 has 14 residues. Trimming removed 5 bases from V and 5 bases from J, with 16 bases in between. The germline gives CDR1 SGHVS, CDR2 FNYEAQ.

This chain joins TRBV28 and TRBJ1-4; no definite D call. The ends were cut back, 6 bases at V and 6 bases at J, with 8 bases in the middle. The CDR3 length is 12 residues. Germline CDR1 and CDR2: MDHEN and SYDVKM. CDR3 protein: CASSNTDEKLFF. As DNA, the CDR3 is TGTGCCAGCAGCAACACGGATGAAAAACTGTTTTTT.

The rearrangement links TRBV13 to TRBJ2-3, with D possibly matching TRBD2 (6 bases). Germline V lookup: CDR1 PRHDT, CDR2 FYEKMQ (reference sequence). Trimming cost V 4 bases and J 4 bases, with 15 bases left between them. This CDR3 contains 15 residues. The CDR3 sequence: CASSYGTSRADTQYF. The DNA of the CDR3 is TGTGCCAGCAGCTACGGAACTAGCAGGGCAGATACGCAGTATTTT.

The rearrangement uses TRBV4-1 and TRBJ2-1; TRBD1 might be the D (6 bases). The germline V gene encodes CDR1 MGHRA and CDR2 YSYEKL. There are 14 residues in the CDR3. Trimming removed 3 bases at V and 10 bases at J, with 16 bases between. CDR3 residues: CASSHSGQPGEQFF. CDR3 nucleotide sequence: TGCGCCAGCAGCCATTCAGGACAGCCGGGCGAGCAGTTCTTC.

This clone was observed a handful of times. The V gene is TRBV6-5, the J gene TRBJ2-2, with TRBD1 matching over 8 bases. The germline gives CDR1 MNHEY, CDR2 SVGAGI. J was trimmed by 4 bases and V by 3 bases; bases with no gene match: 7. This CDR3 has 16 residues. The CDR3 nucleotides read TGTGCCAGCAGTTATGCAGGGGGCTTGGGCACCGGGGAGCTGTTTTTT. Protein: CASSYAGGLGTGELFF.

J is TRBJ2-1 and V is TRBV27, with 8 nucleotides matching TRBD2. The CDR3 is 14 residues long. V trimming: 3 bases; J trimming: 8 bases; junction bases outside the gene matches: 6. In germline, CDR1 is MNHEY, CDR2 SMNVEV (reference sequence). DNA for the CDR3: TGTGCCAGCAGTTTCTCTAGCGGGCTTTATGAGCAGTTCTTC. Its protein is CASSFSSGLYEQFF.

The table lists this clone with a few counts. The V gene is TRBV7-8, the J gene TRBJ2-5; D not resolved. CDR3 size: 15 residues. Germline assignment: CDR1 SGHVS and CDR2 FQNEAQ. Trimming pared 1 base from V and 4 bases from J, leaving 13 bases between. Here the CDR3 DNA reads TGTGCCAGCAGCTTAGATCCGGTTTGGGGAGAGACCCAGTACTTC. Amino acid sequence: CASSLDPVWGETQYF.

The rearrangement uses TRBV4-1 and TRBJ2-7, with D maybe TRBD2 (7 bases). Germline V gene sequence: CDR1 MGHRA, CDR2 YSYEKL. The CDR3 sequence is 14 residues long. V lost 1 base and J lost 2, with 9 bases in between. The chain's CDR3 is CASSQAGGPYEQYF. The CDR3 DNA sequence: TGCGCCAGCAGCCAAGCCGGGGGGCCCTACGAGCAGTACTTC.

In its sample, this clone was seen once. This rearrangement joins TRBV27 to TRBJ2-7; D remains ambiguous. Germline values: CDR1 MNHEY, CDR2 SMNVEV (reference sequence). The CDR3 contains 13 residues. V lost 2 bases and J lost 6, with 11 bases in between. The CDR3 sequence: CASSLKRSGEQYF. CDR3 nucleotide sequence: TGTGCCAGCAGTTTAAAAAGATCTGGCGAGCAGTACTTC.

The chain uses TRBV10-3 and TRBJ2-1; D is unclear. Germline V gives CDR1 ENHRY, CDR2 SYGVKD. The CDR3 length is 12 residues. Trimming took off 8 bases at V and 7 bases at J, with 12 bases between the two ends. This chain's CDR3 is CAISILANEQFF. The DNA of the CDR3 is TGTGCCATCTCGATCTTAGCTAATGAGCAGTTCTTC.

This clone was counted between two and nine times. The chain recombines TRBV14 with TRBJ2-1; 11 nucleotides align to TRBD2. CDR3 size: 13 residues. Germline V gives CDR1 SGHDN, CDR2 FVKESK. V was clipped by 4 bases and J by 9 bases; unmatched bases: 2. This chain's CDR3 is CASSLAGGGEQFF. The CDR3 DNA sequence: TGTGCCAGCAGCCTAGCGGGAGGGGGTGAGCAGTTCTTC. Full variable domain (missing parts from reference TRBV14 and TRBJ2-1): EAGVTQFPSHSVIEKGQTVTLRCDPISGHDNLYWYRRVMGKEIKFLLHFVKESKQDESGMPNNRFLAERTGGTYSTLKVQPAELEDSGVYFCASSLAGGGEQFFGPGTRLTVL.

The rearrangement uses TRBV7-9 and TRBJ2-5; TRBD2 is a possible D gene (6 bases). The CDR3 spans 13 residues. The V end was cut by 5 bases, the J end by 2 bases, with 9 bases between. CDR1 and CDR2 (germline): SEHNR, FQNEAQ (reference sequence). As DNA, the CDR3 is TGTGCCAGCAGCACGGGACTTCAAGAGACCCAGTACTTC. Amino acid sequence: CASSTGLQETQYF.